The sample holds a few counts of the clone carrying this TCR beta chain. This sample was taken from a study of early T cells in non-severe SARS-CoV-2 infection. V dropped 5 bases and J dropped 2 bases, with 10 bases sitting between them. The CDR3 is 13 amino acids. Germline-derived CDR1 and CDR2 are SGHRS and YFSETQ. One entry per CDR3 protein, called by TCRdb with MiXCR from the 5' RACE reads. The table lists roughly 40,000 distinct CDR3 sequences, roughly 6% of them singletons, with around an eighth in the top ten. The TCR sequence derives from an adult who was a healthcare worker with PCR-confirmed SARS-CoV-2 infection or an uninfected control (not recorded which). The material sequenced was whole blood. V and J are TRBV5-1 and TRBJ2-5; perhaps TRBD2 as D (6 bases). This chain's CDR3 is CASRGTSQETQYF. The CDR3 DNA sequence: TGCGCCAGCAGGGGGACTTCTCAAGAGACCCAGTACTTC. Full variable domain (remainder filled in from reference TRBV5-1 and TRBJ2-5): KAGVTQTPRYLIKTRGQQVTLSCSPISGHRSVSWYQQTPGQGLQFLFEYFSETQRNKGNFPGRFSGRQFSNSRSEMNVSTLELGDSALYLCASRGTSQETQYFGPGTRLLVL.